The rows below give T cell receptor beta chains drawn from one sample of a study of T cells in Graves' hyperthyroidism and ophthalmopathy. TCRdb ran MiXCR on the multiplex PCR reads and lists one entry per CDR3 protein. The sample gives a few hundred thousand distinct CDR3 sequences, roughly an eighth of which show up once; around 5.3% is in the top ten. Sequenced: blood. The receptors were sampled from a woman under 30 with Graves' hyperthyroidism. Both conserved end residues are part of each CDR3. Fields, in order: J gene, CDR3 length, clone size, V gene, CDR3 protein. A clone size is listed for some rows: how often the clone was seen (once, few, many), or a class if it is expanded.

J: TRBJ2-1; length: 14; size: few; V: TRBV14; CDR3: CASRDRGLYNEQFF
J: TRBJ2-3; length: 13; size: many; V: TRBV6-2/TRBV6-3; CDR3: CASRAGATDTQYF
J: TRBJ1-6; length: 17; size: .; V: TRBV7-9; CDR3: CASSLAAGISYNSPLHF
J: TRBJ1-6; length: 11; size: many; V: TRBV2; CDR3: CASSEEGPFHF
J: TRBJ2-7; length: 13; size: many; V: TRBV20-1; CDR3: CSARGQVHYEQYF
J: TRBJ2-6; length: 16; size: once; V: TRBV5-6; CDR3: CASSARDRAGANVLTF
J: TRBJ2-5; length: 14; size: many; V: TRBV18; CDR3: CASSSSGRWETQYF
J: TRBJ2-7; length: 13; size: many; V: TRBV11-2; CDR3: CASSLTYNYEQYF
J: TRBJ2-3; length: 15; size: .; V: TRBV6-1; CDR3: CASSEGGWGLDTQYF
J: TRBJ2-7; length: 15; size: .; V: TRBV28; CDR3: CASSLGQGPPYEQYF
J: TRBJ1-1; length: 12; size: .; V: TRBV12-3/TRBV12-4; CDR3: CASSLGITEAFF
J: TRBJ2-7; length: 14; size: many; V: TRBV20-1; CDR3: CSASIPRDSYEQYF
J: TRBJ2-1; length: 17; size: .; V: TRBV28; CDR3: CASSSPGGTVEYNEQFF
J: TRBJ2-5; length: 12; size: few; V: TRBV6-1; CDR3: CASREVAETQYF
J: TRBJ2-2; length: 14; size: many; V: TRBV11-2; CDR3: CASTIDLNTGELFF
J: TRBJ1-6; length: 15; size: few; V: TRBV7-9; CDR3: CASSLAPGNNSPLHF
J: TRBJ2-3; length: 15; size: .; V: TRBV7-2; CDR3: CASSLSFQGTDTQYF
J: TRBJ1-5; length: 21; size: many; V: TRBV28; CDR3: CASRPNRRPRFLPPNNQPQHF
J: TRBJ2-7; length: 14; size: few; V: TRBV9; CDR3: CASSGGDQQYEQYF
J: TRBJ2-7; length: 16; size: few; V: TRBV7-9; CDR3: CASSPTQGQSSYEQYF
J: TRBJ2-1; length: 16; size: few; V: TRBV4-1; CDR3: CASRNPAGGSYNEQFF
J: TRBJ2-5; length: 14; size: many; V: TRBV9; CDR3: CASSRSGLQETQYF
J: TRBJ2-1; length: 19; size: many; V: TRBV11-2; CDR3: CASSLSGGLAGALYNEQFF
J: TRBJ2-5; length: 16; size: many; V: TRBV15; CDR3: CATSRGQAQYQETQYF
J: TRBJ2-7; length: 16; size: .; V: TRBV14; CDR3: CASSLQGGLSSYEQYF
J: TRBJ1-1; length: 14; size: many; V: TRBV7-3; CDR3: CASSLMTGSTEAFF
J: TRBJ2-5; length: 14; size: many; V: TRBV6-2/TRBV6-3; CDR3: CASSYYRLQETQYF
J: TRBJ1-3; length: 15; size: .; V: TRBV7-9; CDR3: CASSRTGKAGNTIYF
J: TRBJ1-5; length: 15; size: many; V: TRBV6-1; CDR3: CASRGTADSNQPQHF
J: TRBJ2-5; length: 14; size: many; V: TRBV7-2; CDR3: CASSLATGRETQYF
J: TRBJ2-3; length: 12; size: .; V: TRBV4-1; CDR3: CASSPQTDTQYF
J: TRBJ2-1; length: 14; size: many; V: TRBV30; CDR3: CAWTFTGGPNEQFF
J: TRBJ2-2; length: 13; size: many; V: TRBV30; CDR3: CAWSGGRAGELFF
J: TRBJ2-1; length: 12; size: .; V: TRBV2; CDR3: CASLAGSNEQFF
J: TRBJ2-2; length: 15; size: many; V: TRBV7-8; CDR3: CASSSTSRNTGELFF
J: TRBJ2-2; length: 17; size: .; V: TRBV19; CDR3: CASSISLGRANTGELFF
J: TRBJ2-1; length: 14; size: .; V: TRBV19; CDR3: CASTTDRENNEQFF
J: TRBJ1-2; length: 15; size: many; V: TRBV3-1; CDR3: CASSQDGGQLYGYTF
J: TRBJ2-5; length: 15; size: few; V: TRBV28; CDR3: CASSSGTEYQETQYF
J: TRBJ1-2; length: 13; size: .; V: TRBV2; CDR3: CASRPPYVGGYTF
J: TRBJ2-3; length: 15; size: many; V: TRBV5-1; CDR3: CASSRTNPWLDTQYF
J: TRBJ2-7; length: 15; size: once; V: TRBV5-4; CDR3: CASTIAGASSYEQYF
J: TRBJ2-3; length: 14; size: many; V: TRBV6-1; CDR3: CASTDGGHTDTQYF
J: TRBJ1-1; length: 14; size: many; V: TRBV28; CDR3: CASTPGSILSEAFF
J: TRBJ2-2; length: 16; size: many; V: TRBV6-1; CDR3: CASSRLAGEGTGELFF
J: TRBJ2-7; length: 12; size: .; V: TRBV6-5; CDR3: CASSYTGGEQYF
J: TRBJ2-7; length: 15; size: many; V: TRBV6-6; CDR3: CASSYSNGISYEQYF
J: TRBJ1-2; length: 15; size: .; V: TRBV7-2; CDR3: CASSRGDRGGDGYTF
J: TRBJ2-1; length: 13; size: many; V: TRBV11-1; CDR3: CASSLGSNNEQFF
J: TRBJ2-1; length: 16; size: many; V: TRBV13; CDR3: CASSLLGESSYNEQFF
J: TRBJ1-2; length: 14; size: few; V: TRBV29-1; CDR3: CSVEDRGGHYGYTF
J: TRBJ2-3; length: 14; size: many; V: TRBV11-2; CDR3: CASSREGLVDTQYF